This T cell receptor (beta chain) came from a study of blood T cells in healthy people across ages. Whole-study findings and limits: Estimates of total diversity, which came from one million sequenced T cells, were considered to be underestimates. There was a strong correlation between TCR beta diversity and naive T cell percentage.

About this clonotype: The antigen is unknown.

The CDR3 totals 14 residues. The germline CDR1 and CDR2 sequences are DFQATT and SNEGSKA (reference sequence). The ends lost 5 bases at V and 4 bases at J; junction bases unmatched: 8. With a J-beta primer mix and a sample-barcoded 5' primer, a second PCR ran about 7 to 12 cycles. Tags on each cDNA molecule came from a template-switch adaptor with 12 random nucleotides. Any given sample supplied a minimum of 2.5 million CDR3-containing paired-end reads. TCRdb reprocessed the 5' RACE reads via MiXCR and lists one record per CDR3 protein. This sample has 1.5 million to 2 million distinct CDR3 sequences, with less than 50% found just once.

The J gene is TRBJ1-2, the V gene TRBV20-1, with 9 bases fitting TRBD1. The sample consisted of blood. The clonotype comes from a woman between 35 and 50 years old in good health. The CDR3 DNA follows: TGCAGTGCTCCTCCGGGACAGGGAATCTATGGCTACACCTTC. Protein sequence: CSAPPGQGIYGYTF.